The rows below give T cell receptor beta chains drawn from one sample of a study of shared clonotypes between healthy human individuals. Clones were sequenced by immunoSEQ multiplex PCR, and TCRdb holds only the in-frame ones, with some missing. The top ten hold 8.5% to 12% of the sample, which has approximately 330,000 clones, around four fifths seen once. Source material: memory CD4+ T cells sorted from blood. The source of these receptors is a man aged 30-40 years in good health. Each CDR3 is given with its conserved first and last residue. The size of a clone is reported for some rows only, either as once, few or many, or as a class for expanded clones.

clone_size v_call cdr3_aa
few TRBV30 CAWIATGGRTEAFF
- TRBV5-5 CASSLLQTNTQYF
- TRBV7-6 CASSNPPQGGEAFF
- TRBV7-6 CASSLAPLRFEQFF
- TRBV13 CASKGTGRDTGELFF
- TRBV5-4 CASSFHTIGSGELFF
- TRBV27 CASSPEWTSPETQYF
- TRBV19 CASQQGTYNTGELFF
- TRBV7-9 CASSLDVGGVGTDTQYF
- TRBV28 CASSPPSSNQPQHF
- TRBV2 CASGEVAGNTGELFF
- TRBV7-9 CASSIPGQGTGETQYF
- TRBV11-2 CASSPRSSGSMDTQYF
once TRBV2 CASSDQGQVYGYTF
few TRBV5-6 CASSLGNLAPAQYF
- TRBV9 CASSVGTSGSLYNEQFF
- TRBV28 CASSHGLYEAFF
- TRBV2 CASSPFAGGPNTGELFF
- TRBV2 CASLETSRRPDTQYF
few TRBV19 CASRTAGGLATGELFF
- TRBV28 CASSLRYEQYF
- TRBV28 CASIGPGGNTEAFF
many TRBV7-2 CASSLDARSIQYF
- TRBV11-2 CASSPGQGLTNTF